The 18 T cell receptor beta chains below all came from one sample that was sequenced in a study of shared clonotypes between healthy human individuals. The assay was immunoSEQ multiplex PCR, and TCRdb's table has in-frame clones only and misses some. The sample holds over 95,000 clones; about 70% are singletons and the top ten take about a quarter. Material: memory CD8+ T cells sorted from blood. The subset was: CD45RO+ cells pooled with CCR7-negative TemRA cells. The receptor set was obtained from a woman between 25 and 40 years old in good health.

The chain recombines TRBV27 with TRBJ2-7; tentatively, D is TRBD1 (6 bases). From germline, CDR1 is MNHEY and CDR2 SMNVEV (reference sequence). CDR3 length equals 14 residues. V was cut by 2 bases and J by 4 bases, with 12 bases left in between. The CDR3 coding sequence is TGTGCCAGCAGTTTAGTCGGCCAGGGGTACGAGCAGTACTTC. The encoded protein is CASSLVGQGYEQYF.

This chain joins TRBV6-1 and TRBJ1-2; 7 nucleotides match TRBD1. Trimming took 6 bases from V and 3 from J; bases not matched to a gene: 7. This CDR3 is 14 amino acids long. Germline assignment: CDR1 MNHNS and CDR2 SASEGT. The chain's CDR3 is CASSQGGGHYGYTF. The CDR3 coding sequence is TGTGCCAGCAGCCAGGGGGGGGGCCACTATGGCTACACCTTC.

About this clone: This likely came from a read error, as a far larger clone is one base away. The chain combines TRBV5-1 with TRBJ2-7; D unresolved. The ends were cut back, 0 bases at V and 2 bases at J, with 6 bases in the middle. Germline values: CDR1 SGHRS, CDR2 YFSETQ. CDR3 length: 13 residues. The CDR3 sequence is CASSLAAPYEQYF. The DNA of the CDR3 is TGCGCCAGCAGCTTGGCAGCGCCCTACGAGCAGTACTTC.

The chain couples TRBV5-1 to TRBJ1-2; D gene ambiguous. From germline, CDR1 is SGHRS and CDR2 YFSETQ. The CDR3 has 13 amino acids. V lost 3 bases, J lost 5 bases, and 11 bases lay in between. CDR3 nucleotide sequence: TGCGCCAGCAGCTCGGGAGAGAGGTATGGCTACACCTTC. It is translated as CASSSGERYGYTF. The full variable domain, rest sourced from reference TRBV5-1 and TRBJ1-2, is KAGVTQTPRYLIKTRGQQVTLSCSPISGHRSVSWYQQTPGQGLQFLFEYFSETQRNKGNFPGRFSGRQFSNSRSEMNVSTLELGDSALYLCASSSGERYGYTFGSGTRLTVV.

DNA of the CDR3: TGCGCCAGCAGCTTGGGCCAAACAGGGATCAACTACGAGCAGTACTTC. This translates into CASSLGQTGINYEQYF. The chain couples TRBV5-1 to TRBJ2-7, with D possibly matching TRBD1 (6 bases). Trimming removed 0 bases at V and 3 bases at J, with 16 bases between. CDR3 length: 16 amino acids. The germline gives CDR1 SGHRS, CDR2 YFSETQ. The entire variable domain, with the rest obtained from reference TRBV5-1 and TRBJ2-7, is as follows: KAGVTQTPRYLIKTRGQQVTLSCSPISGHRSVSWYQQTPGQGLQFLFEYFSETQRNKGNFPGRFSGRQFSNSRSEMNVSTLELGDSALYLCASSLGQTGINYEQYFGPGTRLTVT.

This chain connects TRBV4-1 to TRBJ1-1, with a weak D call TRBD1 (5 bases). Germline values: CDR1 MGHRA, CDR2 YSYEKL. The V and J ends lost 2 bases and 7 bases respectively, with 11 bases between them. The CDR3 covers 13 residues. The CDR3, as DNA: TGCGCCAGCAGCCAAAGGGGAGGGGATGAAGCTTTCTTT. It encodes CASSQRGGDEAFF.

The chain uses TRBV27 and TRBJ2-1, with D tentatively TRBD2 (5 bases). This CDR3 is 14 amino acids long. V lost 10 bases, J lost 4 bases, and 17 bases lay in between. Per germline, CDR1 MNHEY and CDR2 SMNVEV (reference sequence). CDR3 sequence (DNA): TGTGCCACCAGGTTCGGCGGGCAATACAATGAGCAGTTCTTC. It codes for CATRFGGQYNEQFF.

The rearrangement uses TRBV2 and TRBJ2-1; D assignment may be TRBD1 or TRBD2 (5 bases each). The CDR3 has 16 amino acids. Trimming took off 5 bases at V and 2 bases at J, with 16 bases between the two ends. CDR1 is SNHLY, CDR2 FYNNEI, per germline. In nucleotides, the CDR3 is TGTGCCAGCAGTCACCGGGGCAGTCAGCCCTACAATGAGCAGTTCTTC. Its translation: CASSHRGSQPYNEQFF.

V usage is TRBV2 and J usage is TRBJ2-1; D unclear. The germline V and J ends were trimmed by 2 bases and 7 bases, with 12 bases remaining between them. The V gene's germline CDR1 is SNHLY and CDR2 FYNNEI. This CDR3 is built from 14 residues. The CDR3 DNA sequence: TGTGCCAGCAGTGAACTCTCAGCCCTGAATGAGCAGTTCTTC. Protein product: CASSELSALNEQFF.

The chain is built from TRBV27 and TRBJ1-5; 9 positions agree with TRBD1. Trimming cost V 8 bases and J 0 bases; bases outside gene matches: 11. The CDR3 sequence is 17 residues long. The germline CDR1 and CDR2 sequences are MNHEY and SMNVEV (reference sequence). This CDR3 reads CASPTGTGPYSNQPQHF. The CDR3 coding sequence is TGTGCCAGCCCTACCGGGACAGGGCCCTATAGCAATCAGCCCCAGCATTTT.

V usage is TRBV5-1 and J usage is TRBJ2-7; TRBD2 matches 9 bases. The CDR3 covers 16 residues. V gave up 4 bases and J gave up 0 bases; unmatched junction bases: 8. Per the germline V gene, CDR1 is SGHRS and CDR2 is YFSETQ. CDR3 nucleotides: TGCGCCAGCAGCCCCACTAGCGGGTATAGCTCCTACGAGCAGTACTTC. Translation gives CASSPTSGYSSYEQYF.

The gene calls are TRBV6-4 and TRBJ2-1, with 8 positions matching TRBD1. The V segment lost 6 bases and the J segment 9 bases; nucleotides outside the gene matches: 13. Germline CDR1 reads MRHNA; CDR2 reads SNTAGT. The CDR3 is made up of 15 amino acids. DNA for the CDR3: TGTGCCAGCAGGGCCGGGACAGGAGGTCCCGGTGAGCAGTTCTTC. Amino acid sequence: CASRAGTGGPGEQFF.

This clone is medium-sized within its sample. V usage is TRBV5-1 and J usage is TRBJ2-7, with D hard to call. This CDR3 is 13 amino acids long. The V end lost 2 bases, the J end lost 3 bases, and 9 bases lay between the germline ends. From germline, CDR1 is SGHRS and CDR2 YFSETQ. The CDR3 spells CASSFDGNYEQYF. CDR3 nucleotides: TGCGCCAGCAGCTTCGACGGAAACTACGAGCAGTACTTC.

This chain's CDR3 is CASSYPGPASEQFF. The CDR3 region has the DNA TGTGCCAGCAGTTACCCCGGGCCTGCTAGTGAGCAGTTCTTC. The V call is TRBV6-6, the J call TRBJ2-1; no clear D gene. With 2 bases removed from V and 9 bases from J, the gap between germline ends came to 14 bases. The CDR3 extends over 14 amino acids. Per the germline V gene, CDR1 is MNHNY and CDR2 is SVGAGI (reference sequence).

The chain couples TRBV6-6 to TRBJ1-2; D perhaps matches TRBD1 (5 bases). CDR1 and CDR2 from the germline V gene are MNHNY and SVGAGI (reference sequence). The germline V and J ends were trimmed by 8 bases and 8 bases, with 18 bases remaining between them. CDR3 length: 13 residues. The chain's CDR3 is CASQARGLHGYTF. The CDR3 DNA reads TGTGCCAGCCAGGCCCGGGGCTTACACGGCTACACCTTC.

CDR3: CASSMAAGDREQYF. The CDR3 region has the DNA TGTGCCAGTAGTATGGCGGCAGGGGATCGGGAGCAGTACTTC. The chain has TRBV19 and TRBJ2-7; a possible D gene is TRBD1 (6 bases). V gave up 3 bases and J gave up 7 bases, with 16 bases separating them. Germline values: CDR1 LNHDA, CDR2 SQIVND (reference sequence). The length of the CDR3 is 14 residues. Full variable domain (outside the CDR3, taken from reference TRBV19 and TRBJ2-7): DGGITQSPKYLFRKEGQNVTLSCEQNLNHDAMYWYRQDPGQGLRLIYYSQIVNDFQKGDIAEGYSVSREKKESFPLTVTSAQKNPTAFYLCASSMAAGDREQYFGPGTRLTVT.

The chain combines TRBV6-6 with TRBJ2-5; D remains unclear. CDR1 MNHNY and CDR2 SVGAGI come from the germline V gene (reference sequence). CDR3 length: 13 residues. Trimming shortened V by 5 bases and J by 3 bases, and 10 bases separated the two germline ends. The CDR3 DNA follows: TGTGCCAGCAGTCACCGTAGGGAAGAGACCCAGTACTTC. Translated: CASSHRREETQYF.

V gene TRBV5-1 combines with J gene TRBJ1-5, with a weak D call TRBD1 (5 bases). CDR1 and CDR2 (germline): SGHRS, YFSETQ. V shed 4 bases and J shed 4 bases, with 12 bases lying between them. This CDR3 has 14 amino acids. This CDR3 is CASSPGHLNQPQHF. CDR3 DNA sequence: TGCGCCAGCAGCCCCGGACACCTTAATCAGCCCCAGCATTTT.